Described below is a single TCR beta chain sequence and its context. The table came from immunoSEQ multiplex PCR; TCRdb's copy has only in-frame clones and leaves some out. The repertoire has hundreds of thousands of clones, 87% of them found once; the top ten carry approximately 3%. Recovery meant two consecutive negative NP/OP PCR tests, professional clearance, or resolved symptoms. V was clipped by 5 bases and J by 0 bases, with 11 bases between them. This CDR3 has 15 amino acids. The V gene's germline CDR1 is MNHEY and CDR2 SVGAGI. This sample was taken from a study of blood T cell repertoires in COVID-19.

Sequencing used PBMCs or T cells enriched from blood (not recorded which). The source of this sequence is a woman aged 25-40 years who had recovered from COVID-19. The gene calls are TRBV6-5 and TRBJ2-1; D is ambiguous. CDR3 loop: CASSTTKSSYNEQFF. The CDR3 DNA is TGTGCCAGCAGTACCACTAAAAGCTCCTACAATGAGCAGTTCTTC.